This TCR beta chain was captured by sequencing in a study of blood T cell repertoires in COVID-19. Study overall: The samples span acute and convalescent COVID-19 from the United States, Italy and Spain. T cells, B-cell-depleted T cells, or PBMCs supplied cDNA or gDNA.

Original methodology: From reference gene primer amplification, estimates of nucleated cell counts were derived. Repertoires were generated with immunoSEQ multiplex PCR, while TCRdb's copy carries only in-frame clones and drops some. The DNA was the basis for D and trimming; V, J and clone size are from that table. The sample carries 150,000 or so clones, approximately 90% recorded once. In germline, CDR1 is SEHNR, CDR2 FQNEAQ (reference sequence). The CDR3 totals 14 residues. V dropped 4 bases and J dropped 4 bases, with 10 bases sitting between them. Material for sequencing was peripheral blood. The chain joins TRBV7-9 to TRBJ1-4; tentative D call: TRBD1 (5 bases). This receptor was obtained from a man aged 18 to 30 with acute or convalescent COVID-19. The CDR3 DNA reads TGTGCCAGCAGCTCCCCCGGGGGTAATGAAAAACTGTTTTTT. Translated: CASSSPGGNEKLFF.